The source of this T cell receptor beta chain is a study of T cell repertoires in cytomegalovirus infection. Study-level background: Recently identified HLA-C-restricted CMV epitopes were among the peptides used. Through public TCR beta signatures, both CMV infection and matching HLA type were indicated. Findings and caveats of the study: The study found HLA-C-restricted CMV-specific TCR beta clonotypes dominating the ex vivo response.

Concerning this clonotype: Its antigen is unknown.

TCRdb used MiXCR to reprocess the reads, holding one entry per CDR3 protein. The data show fewer than 30,000 distinct CDR3 sequences, with 20% to 25% seen just once and 91% held by the top ten. The sample consisted of CD8+ T cells from cultured PBMCs, taken from culture after CMV antigen stimulation. The clonotype was recovered from a human donor in good health (CMV status not recorded). Some clones in this sample may be carry-over from other donors' samples.

For the CDR3, the DNA is TGTGCCATCAGTGCCGTTACTAGCTCTGGAAACACCATATATTTT. It specifies CAISAVTSSGNTIYF. V and J are TRBV10-3 and TRBJ1-3; no clear D. CDR3 length: 15 residues. CDR1 ENHRY and CDR2 SYGVKD come from the germline V gene. The V gene lost 4 bases and the J gene lost 0 bases, with 10 bases spanning the gap.